The rows below give T cell receptor beta chains drawn from one sample of a study of vaccination and CD4 T cells after COVID-19. TCRdb analysed the PCR reads with MiXCR anew, one entry per CDR3 protein. This table has some 18,000 distinct CDR3 sequences, roughly 56% appearing once. No antigen is known for these receptors. Sequenced material: CD4+ T cells from blood, cultured in vitro. Receptor source: a human donor who had recovered from COVID-19. Each CDR3 is given with its conserved first and last residue. D genes are given only for firm matches. Size is omitted from some rows. Given values are once, few, many or a class for expanded clones.

size: .; length: 16; V: TRBV7-9; J: TRBJ2-1; D: .; DNA: TGTGCCAGCAGCTTAGTAACAGGGAGGTCCTACAATGAGCAGTTCTTC; CDR3: CASSLVTGRSYNEQFF
size: few; length: 15; V: TRBV2; J: TRBJ1-6; D: .; DNA: TGTGCCAGCAGTCGAAGGGGGGTGCAAAATTCACCCCTCCACTTT; CDR3: CASSRRGVQNSPLHF
size: .; length: 13; V: TRBV12-3/TRBV12-4; J: TRBJ2-5; D: .; DNA: TGTGCCAGCAGTTTAGGCAGCCAAGAGACCCAGTACTTC; CDR3: CASSLGSQETQYF
size: .; length: 12; V: TRBV5-1; J: TRBJ1-2; D: .; DNA: TGCGCCAGCAGTCTGTCTCGTGTTGGCTACACCTTC; CDR3: CASSLSRVGYTF
size: .; length: 12; V: TRBV12-3/TRBV12-4; J: TRBJ2-1; D: .; DNA: TGTGCCAGCAGTTTGAATCGGGAGTCTATATTCTTC; CDR3: CASSLNRESIFF
size: .; length: 13; V: TRBV10-3; J: TRBJ2-3; D: TRBD2; DNA: TGTGCCATCCTAGCGGGAGACGCAGATACGCAGTATTTT; CDR3: CAILAGDADTQYF
size: .; length: 14; V: TRBV20-1; J: TRBJ2-6; D: .; DNA: TGCAGTGCTCGACCGGCGCCTGGGGCCAACGTCCTGACTTTC; CDR3: CSARPAPGANVLTF
size: once; length: 16; V: TRBV6-5; J: TRBJ2-5; D: .; DNA: TGTGCCAGCAGTTACTCGGCTTTGGGAACAGGGGAGACCCAGTACTTC; CDR3: CASSYSALGTGETQYF
size: few; length: 14; V: TRBV2; J: TRBJ1-2; D: .; DNA: TGTGCCAGCACCTGGGGAGGGCTTGGGTCCGGCTACACCTTC; CDR3: CASTWGGLGSGYTF
size: few; length: 15; V: TRBV7-2; J: TRBJ1-5; D: TRBD1; DNA: TGTGCCAGCAGCCTACAGGGGGGGATGGGGCGGCCCCAGCATTTT; CDR3: CASSLQGGMGRPQHF
size: .; length: 13; V: TRBV28; J: TRBJ2-7; D: .; DNA: TGTGCCAGCAGTTACGGAGGGACCTACGAGCAGTACTTC; CDR3: CASSYGGTYEQYF
size: .; length: 16; V: TRBV24-1; J: TRBJ2-7; D: .; DNA: TGTGCCACCAGTGGACGTGGTCTAGCGTCCGATTACGAGCAGTACTTC; CDR3: CATSGRGLASDYEQYF
size: .; length: 16; V: TRBV20-1; J: TRBJ1-1; D: TRBD1; DNA: TGCAGTGCTAGAGATCGGGGGACAGGGGGGAACACTGAAGCTTTCTTT; CDR3: CSARDRGTGGNTEAFF
size: .; length: 13; V: TRBV11-3; J: TRBJ2-3; D: .; DNA: TGTGCCAGCAGCTTAGGTGGCCCAGATACGCAGTATTTT; CDR3: CASSLGGPDTQYF
size: few; length: 18; V: TRBV21-1; J: TRBJ1-1; D: .; DNA: TGTGCCAGCAGCAAAGGAGGCCAACAAAAGAGGATGAACACTGAAGCTTTCTTT; CDR3: CASSKGGQQKRMNTEAFF
size: .; length: 13; V: TRBV7-3; J: TRBJ2-5; D: .; DNA: TGTGCCAGCAGCTTAGACCCTCAAGGGGCCCAGTACTTC; CDR3: CASSLDPQGAQYF
size: .; length: 15; V: TRBV15; J: TRBJ2-3; D: .; DNA: TGTGCCACCAGCAGAGTCGGGATGAGCGCAGATACGCAGTATTTT; CDR3: CATSRVGMSADTQYF
size: .; length: 15; V: TRBV29-1; J: TRBJ2-5; D: TRBD2; DNA: TGCAGCGTCTCCCTAGCGGGAGGTTTACAAGAGACCCAGTACTTC; CDR3: CSVSLAGGLQETQYF
size: few; length: 13; V: TRBV2; J: TRBJ1-1; D: .; DNA: TGTGCCAGCGGGGGAATCAGGGGAACTGAAGCTTTCTTT; CDR3: CASGGIRGTEAFF
size: .; length: 19; V: TRBV27; J: TRBJ2-2; D: .; DNA: TGTGCCAGCAGTTCCCATGGGGAGAGCCCGAAAGCGAACACCGGGGAGCTGTTTTTT; CDR3: CASSSHGESPKANTGELFF
size: .; length: 15; V: TRBV7-2; J: TRBJ1-3; D: TRBD1; DNA: TGTGCCAGCAGCTTAGAGGACAGGGTTTTGGACACCATATATTTT; CDR3: CASSLEDRVLDTIYF
size: few; length: 15; V: TRBV5-4; J: TRBJ1-2; D: TRBD1; DNA: TGTGCCAGCAGCGGAGCCGAGGGGGCGCGGTATGGCTACACCTTC; CDR3: CASSGAEGARYGYTF
size: few; length: 17; V: TRBV20-1; J: TRBJ1-5; D: TRBD1; DNA: TGCAGTGCTTCGACCCCTGCAGACAGGGAGGGAGGACAGCCCCAGCATTTT; CDR3: CSASTPADREGGQPQHF
size: .; length: 16; V: TRBV6-1; J: TRBJ2-2; D: TRBD2; DNA: TGTGCCAGCAGACTCTCCTCAGCGGGAGGCCCCGGGGAGCTGTTTTTT; CDR3: CASRLSSAGGPGELFF
size: medium-sized; length: 17; V: TRBV15; J: TRBJ2-7; D: TRBD2; DNA: TGTGCCACCAGCTATACTGGAGCTAGCGGGATCTCCTACGAGCAGTACTTC; CDR3: CATSYTGASGISYEQYF
size: once; length: 15; V: TRBV7-2; J: TRBJ1-3; D: TRBD1; DNA: TGTGCCAGCAGCTTCGGACAGGGGACTGGAAACACCATATATTTT; CDR3: CASSFGQGTGNTIYF
size: .; length: 12; V: TRBV20-1; J: TRBJ2-3; D: .; DNA: TGCAGTGCCAGTACAAGCACAGATACGCAGTATTTT; CDR3: CSASTSTDTQYF
size: few; length: 15; V: TRBV20-1; J: TRBJ1-5; D: .; DNA: TGCAGTGCTAGGGGTGACAGTGATAGCAATCAGCCCCAGCATTTT; CDR3: CSARGDSDSNQPQHF
size: .; length: 17; V: TRBV6-1; J: TRBJ1-3; D: .; DNA: TGTGCCAGCAGGAATAGGCCTTCTTGGTACTCTGGAAACACCATATATTTT; CDR3: CASRNRPSWYSGNTIYF
size: .; length: 12; V: TRBV7-2; J: TRBJ1-2; D: .; DNA: TGTGCCAGCCGAACGGGGGAATATGGCTACACCTTC; CDR3: CASRTGEYGYTF
size: .; length: 16; V: TRBV20-1; J: TRBJ2-3; D: TRBD2; DNA: TGCAGTGCTAGTTCTGGACTAGCGGGAAACACAGATACGCAGTATTTT; CDR3: CSASSGLAGNTDTQYF
size: .; length: 15; V: TRBV29-1; J: TRBJ2-3; D: TRBD2; DNA: TGCAGCGTTGAAAGGACTAGCGGGAGAGGAGATACGCAGTATTTT; CDR3: CSVERTSGRGDTQYF
size: .; length: 14; V: TRBV7-3; J: TRBJ2-7; D: TRBD1; DNA: TGTGCCAGCAGCTCTCAGGGGGCGGGTGACGAGCAGTACTTC; CDR3: CASSSQGAGDEQYF
size: .; length: 14; V: TRBV10-3; J: TRBJ1-1; D: TRBD1; DNA: TGTGCCATCAGTGAAACCGCAGGGGGCACTGAAGCTTTCTTT; CDR3: CAISETAGGTEAFF
size: .; length: 15; V: TRBV15; J: TRBJ1-4; D: TRBD1; DNA: TGTGCCACCAGCAGAGATCTAAACAGGGGGCGATTTCTGTTTTTT; CDR3: CATSRDLNRGRFLFF
size: .; length: 13; V: TRBV6-2/TRBV6-3; J: TRBJ2-3; D: .; DNA: TGTGCCAGCGGCGATTGGAGCACAGATACGCAGTATTTT; CDR3: CASGDWSTDTQYF
size: few; length: 12; V: TRBV7-3; J: TRBJ1-2; D: .; DNA: TGTGCCAGCAGCCCACGACAGGATGGCTACACCTTC; CDR3: CASSPRQDGYTF
size: .; length: 17; V: TRBV7-6; J: TRBJ1-5; D: .; DNA: TGTGCCAGCAGCTTAGCGGAGTGGAGGGGGAGAGGTCAGCCCCAGCATTTT; CDR3: CASSLAEWRGRGQPQHF
size: .; length: 12; V: TRBV11-3; J: TRBJ2-2; D: .; DNA: TGTGCCAGCAGCTCCCTTAAGGGGGAGCTGTTTTTT; CDR3: CASSSLKGELFF
size: .; length: 14; V: TRBV10-3; J: TRBJ2-5; D: TRBD2; DNA: TGTGCCATCAGGGGGGAGGGGAGAGGAGAGACCCAGTACTTC; CDR3: CAIRGEGRGETQYF
size: few; length: 19; V: TRBV27; J: TRBJ1-6; D: .; DNA: TGTGCCAGCAGCGTTAGGCTTCCAGGGAGACGGTCGGATAATTCACCCCTCCACTTT; CDR3: CASSVRLPGRRSDNSPLHF
size: .; length: 13; V: TRBV6-4; J: TRBJ1-5; D: .; DNA: TGTGCCAGCAGTGACGTTGAAGGGCAGCCCCAGCATTTT; CDR3: CASSDVEGQPQHF
size: .; length: 15; V: TRBV20-1; J: TRBJ2-3; D: TRBD2; DNA: TGCAGTGCTAGAGCCCAGGCGGGAGATGCAGATACGCAGTATTTT; CDR3: CSARAQAGDADTQYF
size: few; length: 13; V: TRBV20-1; J: TRBJ1-1; D: TRBD1; DNA: TGCAGTGCTTCGGACAGGGGGCAAGGTGAAGCTTTCTTT; CDR3: CSASDRGQGEAFF
size: few; length: 14; V: TRBV7-2; J: TRBJ1-3; D: TRBD1; DNA: TGTGCCAGCAGCCCGACAGGGGGAGGAAACACCATATATTTT; CDR3: CASSPTGGGNTIYF
size: .; length: 12; V: TRBV12-3/TRBV12-4; J: TRBJ2-2; D: .; DNA: TGTGCCAGCAGTCAAGGGGTTGGGGAGCTGTTTTTT; CDR3: CASSQGVGELFF
size: .; length: 15; V: TRBV11-3; J: TRBJ2-7; D: .; DNA: TGTGCCAGCAGCCCCCTTGGGGGTTATTCCGTCGAGCAGTACTTC; CDR3: CASSPLGGYSVEQYF
size: .; length: 16; V: TRBV7-2; J: TRBJ2-7; D: .; DNA: TGTGCCAGCAGCAGCGCCGGGACCCGTAGCTCCTACGAGCAGTACTTC; CDR3: CASSSAGTRSSYEQYF
size: few; length: 14; V: TRBV27; J: TRBJ2-7; D: TRBD2; DNA: TGTGCCAGCAGTTTAGTAGCGGGGGACTACGAGCAGTACTTC; CDR3: CASSLVAGDYEQYF
size: .; length: 22; V: TRBV27; J: TRBJ2-3; D: TRBD2; DNA: TGTGCCAGCAGTTTATTTTTTGGGGCAGAAGGTGTTGGCGTGCGGGGGAGAGATACGCAGTATTTT; CDR3: CASSLFFGAEGVGVRGRDTQYF
size: few; length: 13; V: TRBV19; J: TRBJ2-3; D: .; DNA: TGTGCCAGTATCGGGTGGGGTGGGGATACGCAGTATTTT; CDR3: CASIGWGGDTQYF
size: .; length: 12; V: TRBV7-9; J: TRBJ2-5; D: .; DNA: TGTGCCACTCCTGCAACGGAGGGGACCCAGTACTTC; CDR3: CATPATEGTQYF
size: .; length: 14; V: TRBV12-3/TRBV12-4; J: TRBJ1-1; D: TRBD1; DNA: TGTGCCAGCAGTTGGGACAGGGCGAAGGCTGAAGCTTTCTTT; CDR3: CASSWDRAKAEAFF
size: .; length: 13; V: TRBV27; J: TRBJ2-5; D: .; DNA: TGTGCCAGCAGGAGAACAGGGAGTGGGACCCAGTACTTC; CDR3: CASRRTGSGTQYF